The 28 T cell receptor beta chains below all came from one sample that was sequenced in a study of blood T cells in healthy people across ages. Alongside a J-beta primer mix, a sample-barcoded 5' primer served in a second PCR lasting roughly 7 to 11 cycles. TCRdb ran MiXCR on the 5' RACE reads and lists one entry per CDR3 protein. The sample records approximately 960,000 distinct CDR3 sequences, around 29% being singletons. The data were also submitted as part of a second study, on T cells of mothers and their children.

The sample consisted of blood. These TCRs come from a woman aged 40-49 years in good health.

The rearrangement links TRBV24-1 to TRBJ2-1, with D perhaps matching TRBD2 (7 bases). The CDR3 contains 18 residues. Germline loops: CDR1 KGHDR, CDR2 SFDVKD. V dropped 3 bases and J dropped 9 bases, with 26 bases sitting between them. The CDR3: CATSDIPPRGGAFGEQFF. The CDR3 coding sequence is TGTGCCACCAGTGATATCCCCCCTAGGGGGGGGGCCTTTGGTGAGCAGTTCTTC.

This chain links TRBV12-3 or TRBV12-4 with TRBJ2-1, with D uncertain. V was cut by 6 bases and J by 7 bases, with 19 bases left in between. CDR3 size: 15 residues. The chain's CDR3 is CASSLPLYNRNEQFF. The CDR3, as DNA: TGTGCCAGCAGCCTCCCTCTCTACAACCGGAATGAGCAGTTCTTC.

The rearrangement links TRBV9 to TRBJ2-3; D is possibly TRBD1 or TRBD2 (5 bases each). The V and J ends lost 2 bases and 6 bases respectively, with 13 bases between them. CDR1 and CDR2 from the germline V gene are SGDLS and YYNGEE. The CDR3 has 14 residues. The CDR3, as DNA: TGTGCCAGCAGCGTTTCCGGGGCCCGGGATACGCAGTATTTT. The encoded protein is CASSVSGARDTQYF.

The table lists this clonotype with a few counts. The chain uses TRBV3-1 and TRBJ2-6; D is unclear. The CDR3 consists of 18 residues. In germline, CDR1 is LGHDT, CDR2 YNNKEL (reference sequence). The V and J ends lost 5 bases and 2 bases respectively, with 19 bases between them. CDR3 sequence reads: CASSSTMFVRAGANVLTF. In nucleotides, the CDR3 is TGTGCCAGCAGCTCTACAATGTTTGTACGGGCTGGGGCCAACGTCCTGACTTTC.

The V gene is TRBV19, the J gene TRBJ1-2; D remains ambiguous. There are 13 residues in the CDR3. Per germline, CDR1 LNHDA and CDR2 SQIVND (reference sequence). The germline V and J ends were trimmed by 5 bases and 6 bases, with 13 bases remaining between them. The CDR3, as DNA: TGTGCCAGTAGTGCGTCGACTGGCCATGGCTACACCTTC. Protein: CASSASTGHGYTF.

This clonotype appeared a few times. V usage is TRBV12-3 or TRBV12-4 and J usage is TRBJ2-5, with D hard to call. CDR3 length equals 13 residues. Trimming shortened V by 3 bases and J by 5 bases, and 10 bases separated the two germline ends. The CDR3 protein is CASSLRHLETQYF. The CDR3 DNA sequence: TGTGCCAGCAGTTTGCGGCACTTGGAGACCCAGTACTTC.

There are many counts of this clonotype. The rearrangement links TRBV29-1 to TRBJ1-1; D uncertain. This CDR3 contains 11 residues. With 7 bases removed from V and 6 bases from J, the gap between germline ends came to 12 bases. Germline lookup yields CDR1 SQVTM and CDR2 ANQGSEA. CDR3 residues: CSGGDTAEAFF. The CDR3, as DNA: TGCAGCGGTGGAGACACCGCTGAAGCTTTCTTT. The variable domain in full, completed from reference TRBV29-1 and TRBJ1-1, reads SAVISQKPSRDICQRGTSLTIQCQVDSQVTMMFWYRQQPGQSLTLIATANQGSEATYESGFVIDKFPISRPNLTFSTLTVSNMSPEDSSIYLCSGGDTAEAFFGQGTRLTVV.

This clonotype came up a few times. The chain's CDR3 is CASSASRDTKRAFF. The CDR3 DNA is TGTGCCAGCAGCGCGTCCCGGGACACCAAAAGGGCTTTCTTT. The V and J genes are TRBV11-2 and TRBJ1-1; D perhaps matches TRBD1 (6 bases). From germline, CDR1 is SGHAT and CDR2 FQNNGV. CDR3 length: 14 residues. Trimming shortened V by 5 bases and J by 11 bases, and 21 bases separated the two germline ends.

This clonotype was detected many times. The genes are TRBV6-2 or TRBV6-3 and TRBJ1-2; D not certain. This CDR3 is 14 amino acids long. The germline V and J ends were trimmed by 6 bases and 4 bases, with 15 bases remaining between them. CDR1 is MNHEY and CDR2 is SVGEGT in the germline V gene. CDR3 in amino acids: CASSPRTTSYGYTF. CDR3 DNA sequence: TGTGCCAGCAGCCCACGAACTACTTCCTATGGCTACACCTTC.

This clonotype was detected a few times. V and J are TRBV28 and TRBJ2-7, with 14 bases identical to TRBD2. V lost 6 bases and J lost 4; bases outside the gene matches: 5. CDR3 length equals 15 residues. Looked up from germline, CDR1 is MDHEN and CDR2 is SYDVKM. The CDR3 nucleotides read TGTGCCAGCAGGCGAGGGACTAGCGGGGGTTACGAGCAGTACTTC. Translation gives CASRRGTSGGYEQYF.

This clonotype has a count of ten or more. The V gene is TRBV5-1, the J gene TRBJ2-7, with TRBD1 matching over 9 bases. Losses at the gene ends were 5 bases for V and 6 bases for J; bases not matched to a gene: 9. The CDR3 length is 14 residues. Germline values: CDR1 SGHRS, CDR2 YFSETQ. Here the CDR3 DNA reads TGCGCCAGCAGGGCTGGGACAGGGTCGGGCGAGCAGTACTTC. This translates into CASRAGTGSGEQYF.

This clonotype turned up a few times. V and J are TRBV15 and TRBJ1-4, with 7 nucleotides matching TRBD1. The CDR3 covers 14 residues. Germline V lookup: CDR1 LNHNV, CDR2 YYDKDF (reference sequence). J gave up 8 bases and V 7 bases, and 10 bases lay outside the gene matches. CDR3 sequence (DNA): TGTGCCACCACTTCGACAGGGATGGACGAAAAACTGTTTTTT. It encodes CATTSTGMDEKLFF. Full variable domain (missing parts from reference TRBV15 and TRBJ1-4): DAMVIQNPRYQVTQFGKPVTLSCSQTLNHNVMYWYQQKSSQAPKLLFHYYDKDFNNEADTPDNFQSRRPNTSFCFLDIRSPGLGDTAMYLCATTSTGMDEKLFFGSGTQLSVL.

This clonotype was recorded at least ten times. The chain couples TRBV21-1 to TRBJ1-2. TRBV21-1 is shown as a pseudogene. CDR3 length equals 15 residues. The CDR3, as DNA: TGTGCCAGCAGCAAAGGAGAGGGAGGCCTTCTTGGCTACACCTTC. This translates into CASSKGEGGLLGYTF.

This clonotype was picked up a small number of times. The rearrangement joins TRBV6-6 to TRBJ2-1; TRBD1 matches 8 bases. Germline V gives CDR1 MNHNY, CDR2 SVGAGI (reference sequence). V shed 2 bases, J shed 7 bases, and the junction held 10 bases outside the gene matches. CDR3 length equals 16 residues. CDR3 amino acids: CASSYLPQTGANEQFF. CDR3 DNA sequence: TGTGCCAGCAGTTACCTACCTCAGACAGGGGCGAATGAGCAGTTCTTC.

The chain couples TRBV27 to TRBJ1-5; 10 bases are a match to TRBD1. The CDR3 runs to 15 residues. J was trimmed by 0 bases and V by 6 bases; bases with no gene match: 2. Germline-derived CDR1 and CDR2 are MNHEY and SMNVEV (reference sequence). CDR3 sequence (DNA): TGTGCCAGCAGGGGACAGGGGTATAGCAATCAGCCCCAGCATTTT. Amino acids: CASRGQGYSNQPQHF.

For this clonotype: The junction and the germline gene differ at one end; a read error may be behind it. CDR3 bases: TGTGCCAGCAGCCTAGCGTCGTCCAAAGGGACCCATACGCAGTATTTT. Translating gives CASSLASSKGTHTQYF. The chain has TRBV7-6 and TRBJ2-3, with D possibly TRBD2 on 6 matching bases. Germline lookup yields CDR1 SGHVS and CDR2 FNYEAQ. The CDR3 runs 16 residues.

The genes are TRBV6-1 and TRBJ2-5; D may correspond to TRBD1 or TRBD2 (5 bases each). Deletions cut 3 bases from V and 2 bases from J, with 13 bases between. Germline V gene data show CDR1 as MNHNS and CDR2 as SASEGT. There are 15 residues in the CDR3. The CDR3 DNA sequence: TGTGCCAGCAGTGAGATCGGGGCGGCTCAAGAGACCCAGTACTTC. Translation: CASSEIGAAQETQYF.

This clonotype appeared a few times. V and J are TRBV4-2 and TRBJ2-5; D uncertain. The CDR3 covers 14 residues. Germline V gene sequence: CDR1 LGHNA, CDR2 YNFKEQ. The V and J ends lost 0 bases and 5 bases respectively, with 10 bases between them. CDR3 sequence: CASSQETRWETQYF. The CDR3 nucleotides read TGTGCCAGCAGCCAAGAAACAAGGTGGGAGACCCAGTACTTC.

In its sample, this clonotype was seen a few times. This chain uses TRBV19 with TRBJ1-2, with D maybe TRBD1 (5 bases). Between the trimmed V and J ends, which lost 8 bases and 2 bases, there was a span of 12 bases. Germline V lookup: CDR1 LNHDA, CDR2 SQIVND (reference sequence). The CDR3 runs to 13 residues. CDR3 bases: TGTGCCAGTCGGTGGGACGGGAACTATGGCTACACCTTC. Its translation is CASRWDGNYGYTF.

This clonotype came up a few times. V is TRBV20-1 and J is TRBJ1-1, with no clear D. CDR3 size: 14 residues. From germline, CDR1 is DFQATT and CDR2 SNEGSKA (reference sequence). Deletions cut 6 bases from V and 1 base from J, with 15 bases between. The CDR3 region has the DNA TGCAGTGCCCCATTCCCCTTGCAGAACACTGAAGCTTTCTTT. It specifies CSAPFPLQNTEAFF.

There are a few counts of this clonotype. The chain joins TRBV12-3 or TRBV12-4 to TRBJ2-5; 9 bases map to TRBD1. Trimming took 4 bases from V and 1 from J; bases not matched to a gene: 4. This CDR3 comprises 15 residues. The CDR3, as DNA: TGTGCCAGCAGTTCCAGACAGGGGGGCCAAGAGACCCAGTACTTC. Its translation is CASSSRQGGQETQYF.

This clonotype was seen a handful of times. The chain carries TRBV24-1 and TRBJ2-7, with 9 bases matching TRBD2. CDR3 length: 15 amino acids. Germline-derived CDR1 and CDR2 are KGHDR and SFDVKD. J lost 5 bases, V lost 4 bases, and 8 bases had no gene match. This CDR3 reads CATSDSGTSRNEQYF. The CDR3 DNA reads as TGTGCCACCAGTGACTCCGGGACTAGCAGAAACGAGCAGTACTTC.

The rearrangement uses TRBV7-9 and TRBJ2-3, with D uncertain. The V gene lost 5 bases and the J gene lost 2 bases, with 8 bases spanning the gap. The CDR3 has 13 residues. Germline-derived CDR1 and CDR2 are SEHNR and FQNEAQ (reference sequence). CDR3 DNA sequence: TGTGCCAGCAGCACCATCATCACAGATACGCAGTATTTT. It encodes CASSTIITDTQYF.

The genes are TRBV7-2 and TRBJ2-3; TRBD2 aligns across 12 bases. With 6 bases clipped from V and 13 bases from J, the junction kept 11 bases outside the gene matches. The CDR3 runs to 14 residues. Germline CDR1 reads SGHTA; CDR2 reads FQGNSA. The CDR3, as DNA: TGTGCCAGCAGGCCTCCTAGCGGGGGGGCTTCTGAGTATTTT. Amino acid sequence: CASRPPSGGASEYF.

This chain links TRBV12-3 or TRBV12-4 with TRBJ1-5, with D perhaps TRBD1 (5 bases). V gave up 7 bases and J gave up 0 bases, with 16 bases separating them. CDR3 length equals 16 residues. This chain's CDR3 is CASTENQGYSNQPQHF. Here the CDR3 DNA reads TGTGCCAGCACCGAAAACCAGGGCTATAGCAATCAGCCCCAGCATTTT.

The CDR3 reads CASVPGQGGGVQETQYF. DNA for the CDR3: TGTGCCAGCGTACCGGGACAGGGTGGCGGGGTCCAAGAGACCCAGTACTTC. The chain recombines TRBV21-1 with TRBJ2-5; TRBD1 is the table's D call, not checked against the DNA. TRBV21-1 is termed a pseudogene. The CDR3 sequence is 17 residues long.

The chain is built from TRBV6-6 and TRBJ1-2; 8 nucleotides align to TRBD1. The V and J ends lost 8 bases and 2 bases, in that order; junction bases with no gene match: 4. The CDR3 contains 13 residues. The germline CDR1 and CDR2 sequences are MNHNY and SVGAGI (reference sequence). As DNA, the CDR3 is TGTGCCAGCCAAACAGGGGGGAACTATGGCTACACCTTC. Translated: CASQTGGNYGYTF.

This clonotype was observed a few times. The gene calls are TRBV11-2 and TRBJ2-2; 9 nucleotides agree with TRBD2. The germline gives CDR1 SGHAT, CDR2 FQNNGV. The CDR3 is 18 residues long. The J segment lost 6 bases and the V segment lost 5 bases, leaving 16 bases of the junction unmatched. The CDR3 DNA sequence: TGTGCCAGCAGCCCACGTCGCGGGGGGGTATTGAGTTCCGGGGAGCTGTTTTTT. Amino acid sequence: CASSPRRGGVLSSGELFF. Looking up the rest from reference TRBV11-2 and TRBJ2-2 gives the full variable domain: EAGVAQSPRYKIIEKRQSVAFWCNPISGHATLYWYQQILGQGPKLLIQFQNNGVVDDSQLPKDRFSAERLKGVDSTLKIQPAKLEDSAVYLCASSPRRGGVLSSGELFFGEGSRLTVL.